Listed below are T cell receptor beta chains from one sample, sequenced in a study of shared clonotypes between healthy human individuals. The repertoire was sequenced with immunoSEQ multiplex PCR; TCRdb's copy has only in-frame clones and lacks some. The table records over a million clones, approximately 70% of them present only once. The sample consisted of memory CD4+ T cells sorted from blood. All receptors come from a man aged 18 to 35 in good health. CDR3s include the opening cysteine and the closing phenylalanine or tryptophan. The order of the fields is D gene, clone size, V gene, J gene, CDR3 protein, CDR3 DNA. A D gene is named only where the DNA matches it firmly. Rows give clone size only sometimes, using once, few, many, or a class for an expanded clone.

>-|-|TRBV5-5|TRBJ1-2
CASSPDSANYGYTF
TGTGCCAGCAGCCCGGACAGTGCTAACTATGGCTACACCTTC
>-|-|TRBV5-4|TRBJ2-7
CASSFGQFYEQYF
TGTGCCAGCAGCTTTGGACAGTTCTACGAGCAGTACTTC
>-|-|TRBV6-5|TRBJ1-3
CASTSSGNTIYF
TGTGCCAGCACCAGCTCTGGAAACACCATATATTTT
>-|-|TRBV9|TRBJ1-5
CASSVGTLPNQPQHF
TGTGCCAGCAGCGTAGGAACACTTCCGAATCAGCCCCAGCATTTT
>-|few|TRBV11-3|TRBJ2-7
CASSLQTGPYEQYF
TGTGCCAGCAGCCTACAGACCGGCCCCTACGAGCAGTACTTC
>-|-|TRBV10-3|TRBJ1-1
CAISDPGQRFSAEAFF
TGTGCCATCAGTGATCCCGGACAGCGGTTTTCCGCTGAAGCTTTCTTT
>-|-|TRBV4-1|TRBJ1-2
CASSPVEQGLITGDGYTF
TGCGCCAGCAGTCCGGTGGAACAGGGTCTAATAACTGGGGACGGCTACACCTTC
>-|-|TRBV10-3|TRBJ2-1
CAISELGISFYNEQFF
TGTGCCATCAGTGAACTTGGAATCTCATTCTACAATGAGCAGTTCTTC
>-|-|TRBV28|TRBJ2-3
CASSLPEATQYF
TGTGCCAGCAGCCTTCCGGAGGCTACGCAGTATTTT
>-|-|TRBV11-2|TRBJ1-1
CASSPRTNTEAFF
TGTGCCAGCAGCCCTAGGACTAACACTGAAGCTTTCTTT
>-|-|TRBV27|TRBJ1-2
CASRAGGGNYGYTF
TGTGCCAGCAGGGCTGGGGGGGGGAACTATGGCTACACCTTC
>-|many|TRBV13|TRBJ2-3
CASSLGDRAGGFTDTQYF
TGTGCCAGCAGCTTAGGAGACAGGGCCGGGGGGTTCACAGATACGCAGTATTTT
>-|many|TRBV10-2|TRBJ1-1
CASSDNMNTEAFF
TGCGCCAGCAGTGACAACATGAACACTGAAGCTTTCTTT
>TRBD1|few|TRBV28|TRBJ2-3
CASSLQGASDTQYF
TGTGCCAGCAGTTTACAGGGGGCTTCAGATACGCAGTATTTT
>-|-|TRBV18|TRBJ2-5
CASSAGQKYAQYF
TGTGCCAGCTCAGCGGGACAGAAGTACGCCCAGTACTTC
>TRBD1|-|TRBV27|TRBJ1-4
CASSAGGEKLFF
TGTGCCAGCAGTGCAGGGGGTGAAAAACTGTTTTTT
>TRBD1|-|TRBV10-3|TRBJ1-2
CAISEGLGTGSGYTF
TGTGCCATCAGTGAGGGCCTGGGGACAGGGAGTGGCTACACCTTC
>-|once|TRBV5-1|TRBJ1-3
CASSQAAGPSSGNTIYF
TGCGCCAGCAGCCAAGCCGCTGGACCGAGCTCTGGAAACACCATATATTTT
>TRBD1|-|TRBV11-1|TRBJ1-2
CASSLEVAGGTNYGYTF
TGTGCCAGCAGCTTAGAAGTCGCAGGGGGCACTAACTATGGCTACACCTTC
>TRBD2|-|TRBV14|TRBJ2-2
CASSLTSGWDTGELFF
TGTGCCAGCAGCTTGACTAGCGGGTGGGACACCGGGGAGCTGTTTTTT